These 2 T cell receptor beta chains were sequenced from one sample in a study of blood T cells in healthy people across ages (dated by TCRdb to between 2014 and 2017). Library construction relied on 5' RACE. Sequencing was carried out with an Illumina HiSeq 2500. The second PCR ran for roughly 7 to 11 cycles and used a J-beta primer mix along with a sample-barcoded 5' primer. In-frame beta chains were kept once TCRdb had trimmed the public reads at Q25 with fastp and called clones with MiXCR. Under each unique CDR3 protein, matching rows form one entry showing the most common genes and DNA. Present in this sample are 450,000 to 700,000 distinct CDR3 sequences, approximately 25% of which were seen just once. Clones ranked in the top ten supply approximately 17% of the sample. Material for sequencing was blood. The receptors come from a woman in her 70s in good health.

This clonotype was observed a handful of times. The V call is TRBV7-2, the J call TRBJ2-5; D might be TRBD1 (5 bases). The J call may be incorrect, as the DNA end agrees better with TRBJ2-7. This CDR3 is built from 14 residues. Germline-derived CDR1 and CDR2 are SGHTA and FQGNSA. CDR3 amino acids: CASSLAGLRDEQYF. In DNA form, the CDR3 reads TGTGCCAGCAGCTTAGCGGGGCTTCGGGACGAGCAGTACTTC.

About this clonotype itself: Germline is not matched at one junction end, which may reflect a read error. The chain links TRBV5-1 to TRBJ2-2; perhaps TRBD2 as D (5 bases). There are 14 residues in the CDR3. Germline lookup yields CDR1 SGHRS and CDR2 YFSETQ. CDR3 nucleotide sequence: TGCGCCGGCAGTCCCGACGGGGAAGTCGGGGAGCTGTTTTTT. Protein product: CAGSPDGEVGELFF.